The clone carrying this T cell receptor beta chain occurred once. The entry originates in a study of blood T cells in healthy people across ages. Then a second PCR, running about 6 to 11 cycles, was carried out with a sample-barcoded 5' primer and a J-beta primer mix. The template-switch adaptor, which had 12 random nucleotides, put a tag on each cDNA molecule. In TCRdb, the 5' RACE reads were re-called with MiXCR into one record per CDR3 protein. This table holds roughly 1,700,000 distinct CDR3 sequences, 25% to 30% found once. Germline lookup yields CDR1 KGHSH and CDR2 LQKENI. The CDR3 is 16 residues long. Germline trimming cut 3 bases from V and 6 bases from J; bases unmatched to any gene: 6.

This receptor was identified in a woman younger than 45 in good health. The specimen sequenced was blood. The V and J genes are TRBV18 and TRBJ2-7, with 15 bases matching TRBD2. CDR3 region: CASSPGTSGGLGEQYF. CDR3 in DNA: TGTGCCAGCTCACCCGGGACTAGCGGGGGGCTCGGCGAGCAGTACTTC.